Included here is one T cell receptor (beta chain) sequence, with context. This sample is drawn from a study of read filtering for tumor transcriptome and immune sequencing. The germline V and J ends were trimmed by 0 bases and 4 bases, with 16 bases remaining between them. This CDR3 is 16 amino acids long. The germline gives CDR1 GTSNPN, CDR2 SVGIG (reference sequence). This library used roughly 370 ng RNA and molecular barcoded adaptors spanning alpha/delta and beta/gamma chains. TCRdb passed the reads through MiXCR, listing each CDR3 protein once. The sample consists of about 5,600 distinct CDR3 sequences, roughly a quarter of them appearing once.

The TCR originated in a donor older than 35 with multiple myeloma. Sequencing used a population of CD138-negative cells sorted from bone marrow. The J gene is TRBJ2-1, the V gene TRBV30; perhaps TRBD1 as D (5 bases). CDR3 protein: CAWSVITGIHYNEQFF. DNA for the CDR3: TGTGCCTGGAGTGTAATAACAGGAATCCATTACAATGAGCAGTTCTTC.